This TCR beta chain was found in a study of CD8+ T cells in alopecia areata. The wider study: At a dose of 5 to 10 mg twice daily, oral tofacitinib was given to treated patients. Findings of the study overall: Sequence data from scalp samples additionally include resident alphabeta T cells of normal skin.

Sequencing relied on a cDNA template that was reverse transcribed from extracted RNA. Here immunoSEQ multiplex PCR was the method, and the copy in TCRdb shows in-frame clones only, minus some. The sample lists 130,000 to 150,000 clones; 85% to 90% were seen once. CDR3 length equals 13 residues. Looked up from germline, CDR1 is MNHEY and CDR2 is SMNVEV (reference sequence). Germline trimming cut 1 base from V and 5 bases from J; bases unmatched to any gene: 0. This clone came up a few times. Its antigen is undetermined. The specimen comprised CD8+ T cells sorted from blood, sampled at week 0. This clonotype originated in a human donor with alopecia areata. The chain couples TRBV27 to TRBJ2-7; 9 bases map to TRBD1. Here the CDR3 reads CASSLYRGHEQYF. The CDR3, as DNA: TGTGCCAGCAGTTTATACAGGGGGCACGAGCAGTACTTC.